This T cell receptor (beta chain) comes out of a study of blood T cell repertoires in COVID-19. Study in general: Acute and convalescent COVID-19 samples came from the United States, Italy and Spain.

Germline V lookup: CDR1 MNHEY, CDR2 SVGEGT. Trimming shortened V by 2 bases and J by 9 bases, and 11 bases separated the two germline ends. The CDR3 is 12 residues long. Some clones are missing from TCRdb's copy, which holds only in-frame ones; the method was immunoSEQ multiplex PCR. The sample has 150,000 or so clones; under 90% are singletons. This clonotype originated in a human donor in a cohort sampled during active COVID-19. The sample was peripheral blood. This chain joins TRBV6-2 or TRBV6-3 and TRBJ2-7, with no clear D. CDR3 in amino acids: CASSYESTRQYF. CDR3 bases: TGTGCCAGCAGTTACGAATCTACGAGGCAGTACTTC.